This TCR beta chain comes out of a study of identical twins. Study observations and caveats: For cord blood, abundant beta clonotypes had fewer insertions, unlike memory repertoires, which showed none.

Trimming took 9 bases from V and 7 from J, leaving 16 bases between them. The germline V gene has CDR1 MNHEY and CDR2 SVGEGT. The CDR3 is 12 amino acids. One entry per CDR3 protein results from TCRdb running MiXCR on the 5' RACE reads. Of roughly 700,000 distinct CDR3 sequences in the sample, over 8.5% are singletons; the top ten hold 0.98%. This clonotype was counted ten times or more. Its antigen is not identified. This sample was shared with a second study, whose subject was yellow fever vaccine responses in identical twins. Per that study: As reported, the vaccine T cell response of twins seemed partly convergent and partly personalized.

The sequence derives from a young woman in good health. Source material: PBMCs. The V and J genes are TRBV6-2 or TRBV6-3 and TRBJ2-7; D is perhaps TRBD2 (6 bases). The CDR3 bases are TGTGCCAGTCGGGACTTTGCGGGGGAGCAGTACTTC. Amino acids: CASRDFAGEQYF.